This T cell receptor beta chain was found in a study of cytomegalovirus exposure and HLA in healthy donors. Study-wide findings and caveats: Most subjects' HLA-A and HLA-B alleles were reportedly predicted from TCR beta sequences.

The PCR was carried out with 60 Vbeta primers and 13 Jbeta primers. Libraries were prepared by immunoSEQ multiplex PCR; TCRdb keeps only in-frame clonotypes and omits some of them. The data contain approximately 110,000 clones, roughly 12% of them seen just once; the ten biggest clones take up roughly 16%. As regards this clone: What it binds is not known.

V shed 1 base, J shed 0 bases, and the junction held 3 bases outside the gene matches. This CDR3 is built from 16 residues. The germline V gene encodes CDR1 SGDLS and CDR2 YYNGEE. The donors, nominally healthy at sampling, likely had unrecorded immune exposures. The specimen was PBMCs. This receptor was identified in a man aged 35-49 years in good health and CMV-seropositive. The genes are TRBV9 and TRBJ2-3, with 9 bases matching TRBD2. The CDR3: CASSVRAGGSTDTQYF. CDR3 in DNA: TGTGCCAGCAGCGTACGAGCGGGAGGAAGCACAGATACGCAGTATTTT. Full variable domain (missing parts from reference TRBV9 and TRBJ2-3): DSGVTQTPKHLITATGQRVTLRCSPRSGDLSVYWYQQSLDQGLQFLIQYYNGEERAKGNILERFSAQQFPDLHSELNLSSLELGDSALYFCASSVRAGGSTDTQYFGPGTRLTVL.